The 26 T cell receptor beta chains in this list originate from one sample, sequenced in a study of blood T cells in healthy people across ages. Primed by a sample-barcoded 5' primer and a J-beta primer mix, a second PCR proceeded for 7 to 11 cycles. TCRdb reprocessed the 5' RACE reads via MiXCR and lists one record per CDR3 protein. The sample yields about a million distinct CDR3 sequences, about 53% seen once. Material: blood. These receptors all stem from a woman between 55 and 75 years old in good health.

The chain recombines TRBV7-9 with TRBJ2-1, with D possibly being TRBD2 (6 bases). In germline, CDR1 is SEHNR, CDR2 FQNEAQ (reference sequence). The V and J ends lost 6 bases and 10 bases respectively, with 19 bases between them. The CDR3 has 14 residues. The CDR3 region has the DNA TGTGCCAGCAGGTCTAGCGCTTTTGGTGGGGAGCAGTTCTTC. Protein sequence: CASRSSAFGGEQFF.

The chain is built from TRBV27 and TRBJ2-5; 11 nucleotides agree with TRBD1. The CDR3 has 14 amino acids. After removal of 5 bases from V and 7 bases from J, the junction contained 6 bases not matched to a gene. Germline loops: CDR1 MNHEY, CDR2 SMNVEV (reference sequence). CDR3 sequence: CASSPGTGGLTQYF. The CDR3 nucleotides are TGTGCCAGCAGTCCGGGGACAGGGGGTTTGACCCAGTACTTC.

This clonotype was seen more than once but under ten times. The rearrangement joins TRBV21-1 to TRBJ2-5; the tabulated D call, TRBD1, remains unverified against the DNA. TRBV21-1 corresponds to a pseudogene. The CDR3 extends over 16 amino acids. The CDR3: CARSPGRGLTQETQYF. CDR3 coding DNA: TGTGCCAGGTCACCAGGACGGGGCCTAACTCAAGAGACCCAGTACTTC.

This chain links TRBV29-1 with TRBJ1-1; D unclear. Trimming pared 4 bases from V and 1 base from J, leaving 10 bases between. This CDR3 contains 13 residues. Germline CDR1 is SQVTM and CDR2 is ANQGSEA. CDR3 DNA: TGCAGCGTTGCACAGACGGAGAACACTGAAGCTTTCTTT. This sequence encodes CSVAQTENTEAFF.

As concerns this clonotype: A clone one base away is much larger, so this may be a read error. This chain links TRBV10-3 with TRBJ2-7, with TRBD1 identical over 7 bases. Looked up from germline, CDR1 is ENHRY and CDR2 is SYGVKD. The CDR3 has 15 residues. In nucleotides, the CDR3 is TGTACCATCAGTGAGTCTGGGACAGCGACCTACGAGCAGTACTTC. It specifies CTISESGTATYEQYF.

The rearrangement uses TRBV6-1 and TRBJ2-7; no firm D call. TRBJ2-5 matches the DNA end more closely, so the J call is doubtful. CDR3 length equals 13 residues. Germline-derived CDR1 and CDR2 are MNHNS and SASEGT. The CDR3 protein is CASSLHPEETQYF. For the CDR3, the DNA is TGTGCCAGCAGCCTACACCCGGAAGAGACCCAGTACTTC.

V and J are TRBV28 and TRBJ1-2, with 8 bases aligning to TRBD1. Per germline, CDR1 MDHEN and CDR2 SYDVKM. Trimming removed 0 bases from V and 5 bases from J; junction bases left unmatched: 14. The CDR3 spans 18 residues. CDR3 nucleotides: TGTGCCAGCAGTTTATGGGGCAGGGGGCGGGGTGTAGTATATGGCTACACCTTC. Its protein is CASSLWGRGRGVVYGYTF.

CDR3: CASSLARGNSIQYF. DNA for the CDR3: TGTGCCAGCAGTTTAGCGAGGGGAAACAGCATTCAGTACTTC. The chain uses TRBV27 and TRBJ2-4; the D call may be TRBD1 or TRBD2 (5 bases each). V lost 2 bases, J lost 9 bases, and 14 bases lay in between. CDR3 size: 14 residues. CDR1 and CDR2 from the germline V gene are MNHEY and SMNVEV (reference sequence).

The chain couples TRBV3-1 to TRBJ2-5; TRBD2 agrees at 8 bases. The J call may be faulty, since TRBJ2-7 better matches the DNA end. Germline V gene lookup returns CDR1 LGHDT and CDR2 YNNKEL (reference sequence). The CDR3 extends over 14 amino acids. The CDR3 loop is CASSPTSGPCEQYF. The CDR3 DNA reads TGTGCCAGCAGCCCCACTAGCGGACCCTGCGAGCAGTACTTC.

This clonotype was detected ten times or more. V usage is TRBV29-1 and J usage is TRBJ2-3; maybe TRBD1 (6 bases). CDR1 and CDR2 from the germline V gene are SQVTM and ANQGSEA. Trimming stripped 4 bases from V and 7 bases from J, with 12 bases between. The CDR3 runs 12 residues. The CDR3 here is CSVGQGKNTQYF. Here the CDR3 DNA reads TGCAGCGTTGGGCAGGGGAAGAATACGCAGTATTTT.

This clonotype was seen once. The chain links TRBV6-1 to TRBJ2-2; 8 bases match TRBD2. Germline CDR1 reads MNHNS; CDR2 reads SASEGT. The J segment lost 1 base and the V segment lost 6 bases, leaving 10 bases of the junction unmatched. The CDR3 loop spans 17 amino acids. The CDR3 region has the DNA TGTGCCAGCAGCCCCCGGGGGGGGACCCTGAACACCGGGGAGCTGTTTTTT. Translated: CASSPRGGTLNTGELFF.

Only a few counts were recorded for this clonotype. This rearrangement joins TRBV30 to TRBJ2-7; D may be TRBD2 (5 bases). V was cut by 4 bases and J by 1 base, with 8 bases left in between. CDR1 and CDR2 (germline): GTSNPN, SVGIG (reference sequence). The CDR3 spans 12 residues. The CDR3, as DNA: TGTGCCTGGAACGGGAATTCCTACGAGCAGTACTTC. Translation gives CAWNGNSYEQYF. Full variable domain (missing parts from reference TRBV30 and TRBJ2-7): SQTIHQWPATLVQPVGSPLSLECTVEGTSNPNLYWYRQAAGRGLQLLFYSVGIGQISSEVPQNLSASRPQDRQFILSSKKLLLSDSGFYLCAWNGNSYEQYFGPGTRLTVT.

This chain uses TRBV4-1 with TRBJ2-7, with 8 bases that match TRBD1. V shed 1 base, J shed 3 bases, and the junction held 5 bases outside the gene matches. The V gene's germline CDR1 is MGHRA and CDR2 YSYEKL. The CDR3 loop spans 15 amino acids. CDR3 loop: CASSQAWDRNYEQYF. The CDR3 DNA reads as TGCGCCAGCAGCCAAGCCTGGGACAGGAACTACGAGCAGTACTTC.

V and J are TRBV2 and TRBJ2-1; D remains ambiguous. The J call may be mistaken, given a closer DNA end match to TRBJ2-7. Looked up from germline, CDR1 is SNHLY and CDR2 is FYNNEI. CDR3 length equals 13 residues. As DNA, the CDR3 is TGTGCCAGCAGTGAAATGATCTACAATGAGCAGTACTTC. It yields the protein CASSEMIYNEQYF.

The chain employs TRBV7-2 and TRBJ2-5; TRBD2 aligns across 7 bases. With the DNA end fitting TRBJ2-7 better, the J assignment may be wrong. The germline V gene has CDR1 SGHTA and CDR2 FQGNSA. CDR3 size: 13 residues. The chain's CDR3 is CTSSWATSFEQYF. The CDR3 bases are TGTACCAGCAGCTGGGCGACTAGCTTCGAGCAGTACTTC.

The J gene is TRBJ2-6, the V gene TRBV28; weak D call: TRBD1 (6 bases). The V end lost 5 bases, the J end lost 0 bases, and 23 bases lay between the germline ends. Germline loops: CDR1 MDHEN, CDR2 SYDVKM. The CDR3 has 20 amino acids. The CDR3, as DNA: TGTGCCAGCAGTACCAAAGTCCGGGACAACTTGCACTCTGGGGCCAACGTCCTGACTTTC. Its protein product is CASSTKVRDNLHSGANVLTF.

V and J are TRBV21-1 and TRBJ2-5; TRBD2 is the table's D call, not checked against the DNA. TRBV21-1 constitutes a pseudogene. The CDR3 covers 14 residues. DNA of the CDR3: TGTGCCAGCAGCAACCACAGGGAGGGTGAGACCCAGTACTTC. This sequence encodes CASSNHREGETQYF.

The rearrangement links TRBV7-9 to TRBJ2-5; D is perhaps TRBD1 (6 bases). The CDR3 consists of 12 residues. Germline V gene data show CDR1 as SEHNR and CDR2 as FQNEAQ (reference sequence). Deletions cut 1 base from V and 13 bases from J, with 13 bases between. CDR3 amino acids: CASSLGGAQGYF. CDR3 sequence (DNA): TGTGCCAGCAGCTTAGGTGGGGCACAGGGGTACTTC.

This rearrangement joins TRBV10-3 to TRBJ1-2, with TRBD1 matching over 9 bases. Germline lookup yields CDR1 ENHRY and CDR2 SYGVKD. The J segment lost 7 bases and the V segment lost 9 bases, leaving 12 bases of the junction unmatched. The CDR3 totals 14 residues. This CDR3 reads CAISKPTGGVGYTF. For the CDR3, the DNA is TGTGCCATTTCCAAACCGACAGGGGGAGTTGGCTACACCTTC.

This clonotype has just a few counts. The chain is built from TRBV12-3 or TRBV12-4 and TRBJ2-3; D tentatively fits TRBD1 or TRBD2 (5 bases each). This CDR3 is 15 amino acids long. Trimming removed 2 bases at V and 0 bases at J, with 9 bases between. For the CDR3, the DNA is TGTGCCAGCAGTTTACTGGGACCTAGCACAGATACGCAGTATTTT. It encodes CASSLLGPSTDTQYF.

This chain connects TRBV29-1 to TRBJ2-5; 12 bases are a match to TRBD1. Judging by the DNA end, TRBJ2-7 fits better; the J call may be wrong. The germline CDR1 and CDR2 sequences are SQVTM and ANQGSEA. CDR3 length equals 14 residues. The CDR3 loop is CSVYPGQGADEQYF. The DNA for the CDR3 is TGCAGCGTTTACCCGGGACAGGGGGCCGACGAGCAGTACTTC.

The chain employs TRBV7-2 and TRBJ2-1, with 8 bases fitting TRBD2. CDR1 and CDR2 from the germline V gene are SGHTA and FQGNSA. V shed 5 bases and J 0 bases; nucleotides not matched to a gene: 6. This CDR3 has 16 residues. The CDR3 reads CASSSRSGSSYNEQFF. DNA of the CDR3: TGTGCCAGCAGCAGTAGAAGCGGGAGCTCCTACAATGAGCAGTTCTTC. Complete variable domain (other parts from reference TRBV7-2 and TRBJ2-1): GAGVSQSPSNKVTEKGKDVELRCDPISGHTALYWYRQSLGQGLEFLIYFQGNSAPDKSGLPSDRFSAERTGGSVSTLTIQRTQQEDSAVYLCASSSRSGSSYNEQFFGPGTRLTVL.

This clonotype came up once. This rearrangement joins TRBV18 to TRBJ2-1, with TRBD1 identical over 12 bases. CDR1 is KGHSH and CDR2 is LQKENI in the germline V gene. This CDR3 is built from 17 residues. The trim removed 3 bases at V and 0 bases at J, leaving 3 bases unmatched. The CDR3 spells CASSPGTGGVSYNEQFF. The CDR3 nucleotides are TGTGCCAGCTCACCCGGGACAGGGGGCGTCTCCTACAATGAGCAGTTCTTC.

This chain uses TRBV30 with TRBJ1-6; perhaps TRBD1 as D (5 bases). V was trimmed by 3 bases and J by 8 bases, leaving 17 bases between them. CDR3 length equals 15 residues. Germline V gene data show CDR1 as GTSNPN and CDR2 as SVGIG (reference sequence). CDR3 in DNA: TGTGCCTGGAGAAGGTGGGGGGTTATCTATTCACCCCTCCACTTT. Translated: CAWRRWGVIYSPLHF.

This clonotype was counted a few times. This sequence joins TRBV27 and TRBJ2-4; 7 bases line up with TRBD1. The ends lost 7 bases at V and 4 bases at J; junction bases unmatched: 1. Germline V gives CDR1 MNHEY, CDR2 SMNVEV (reference sequence). The CDR3 sequence is 12 residues long. CDR3 residues: CASMTGKNIQYF. The CDR3 DNA reads as TGTGCCAGCATGACAGGGAAAAACATTCAGTACTTC.

In nucleotides, the CDR3 is TGCAGCCCAAGGGCGCTAGCCAAAAACATTCAGTACTTC. It is translated as CSPRALAKNIQYF. The V gene is TRBV20-1, the J gene TRBJ2-4; D is unclear. Per the germline V gene, CDR1 is DFQATT and CDR2 is SNEGSKA (reference sequence). The CDR3 is 13 amino acids.